The TCR beta chain described here comes from a study of Tregs in tolerant kidney transplant recipients. The length of the CDR3 is 15 residues. V trimming: 3 bases; J trimming: 4 bases; junction bases outside the gene matches: 3. Germline V gives CDR1 SNHLY, CDR2 FYNNEI. Sequencing was performed with immunoSEQ multiplex PCR; in TCRdb, only in-frame clones are kept and a portion is missing. The top ten clones hold roughly 1.6% of a sample with some 4,000 clones, 80% to 90% of them seen once. With regard to this clone: No antigen is known for it.

The study, taken as a whole, reports: Changing PCR primers prevented nucleotide comparison between some patients' samples. Validation in larger populations is needed because few patients were studied.

Regulatory T cells were sorted from thawed PBMCs rested overnight at 37°C with around 220 IU/ml IL-2. The chain carries TRBV2 and TRBJ2-5; 12 bases are shared with TRBD1. The origin of this receptor is a human donor who received a combined kidney and bone marrow transplant. Material: Tregs from blood, obtained before the transplant. Here the CDR3 reads CASSDRDRGRETQYF. Written as DNA, the CDR3 is TGTGCCAGCAGTGACCGGGACAGGGGGCGAGAGACCCAGTACTTC.